This entry describes one T cell receptor (beta chain). No antigen is known for it. This entry comes from a study of chemoradiotherapy in HPV16-positive cancers. Study conclusions and caveats: HPV-responsive T-cell expansion during chemoradiotherapy was linked to improved recurrence-free survival in HPV16-positive patients. Candidate HPV-specific clones and E7-related TCR motifs grew in tumor during treatment. Functional assays defining HPV-specific T cells used only two HPV16-positive patients.

Assay: immunoSEQ multiplex PCR; the TCRdb copy retains only in-frame clones and omits some. The repertoire holds about 5,200 clones, with roughly 81% as singletons. The germline V and J ends were trimmed by 4 bases and 2 bases, with 9 bases remaining between them. CDR3 length: 14 residues. Looked up from germline, CDR1 is MNHNS and CDR2 is SASEGT. The receptor was isolated from a human donor with HPV-associated anogenital cancer. Sequenced material: tumor tissue, taken from a patient who underwent chemoradiotherapy. The genes are TRBV6-1 and TRBJ1-5; D ambiguous. In DNA, the CDR3 is TGTGCCAGCAGTGGGGAAAGGCGCAATCAGCCCCAGCATTTT. Its translation: CASSGERRNQPQHF.